The next 27 T cell receptor beta chains were all read from a single sample in a study of lymphopenia after photon versus proton radiotherapy. Assay: immunoSEQ multiplex PCR; the TCRdb copy retains only in-frame clones and omits some. The sample has 29,000 or so clones; approximately 90% are singletons. Here the sequenced sample was peripheral blood, taken from a patient treated with proton-based radiotherapy. The receptor source for this set is a woman aged 60-70 years with cholangiocarcinoma. Some clones in this sample may be carry-over from other donors' samples.

This chain's CDR3 is CASSHRRASGRAYNEQFF. Written as DNA, the CDR3 is TGCGCCAGCAGCCACCGCCGAGCTAGCGGGAGGGCCTACAATGAGCAGTTCTTC. V is TRBV4-3 and J is TRBJ2-1; 12 bases are a match to TRBD2. Germline trimming cut 3 bases from V and 2 bases from J; bases unmatched to any gene: 8. The CDR3 runs to 18 residues. Germline CDR1 and CDR2: LGHNA and YSLEER.

A few counts support this clone. J is TRBJ2-1 and V is TRBV27; no firm D call. CDR3 length: 14 amino acids. CDR1 MNHEY and CDR2 SMNVEV come from the germline V gene (reference sequence). V was cut by 1 base and J by 4 bases, with 8 bases left in between. The chain's CDR3 is CASSLFNRYNEQFF. Written as DNA, the CDR3 is TGTGCCAGCAGTTTATTTAACAGATACAATGAGCAGTTCTTC.

V gene TRBV6-1 combines with J gene TRBJ1-5; possible D gene TRBD1, 6 bases. Germline assignment: CDR1 MNHNS and CDR2 SASEGT. This CDR3 region has 14 residues. The CDR3 bases are TGTGCAACCGGGATTGACAGGATTAATCAGCCCCAGCATTTT. Its protein is CATGIDRINQPQHF.

V usage is TRBV7-2 and J usage is TRBJ1-3; D gene ambiguous. Trimming pared 1 base from V and 0 bases from J, leaving 7 bases between. Germline V CDR1 and CDR2: SGHTA, FQGNSA. The CDR3 has 15 amino acids. CDR3 sequence (DNA): TGTGCCAGCAGCTTAGTGGCTACCTCTGGAAACACCATATATTTT. It specifies CASSLVATSGNTIYF. The whole variable domain, remainder taken from reference TRBV7-2 and TRBJ1-3, is GAGVSQSPSNKVTEKGKDVELRCDPISGHTALYWYRQSLGQGLEFLIYFQGNSAPDKSGLPSDRFSAERTGGSVSTLTIQRTQQEDSAVYLCASSLVATSGNTIYFGEGSWLTVV.

CDR3 protein: CASSLGDLPNQPQHF. The CDR3 DNA follows: TGCGCCAGCAGCTTGGGGGACCTTCCCAATCAGCCCCAGCATTTT. J is TRBJ1-5 and V is TRBV5-1; the D gene is possibly TRBD1 (5 bases). V dropped 0 bases and J dropped 3 bases, with 10 bases sitting between them. Germline V gene lookup returns CDR1 SGHRS and CDR2 YFSETQ. The CDR3 is made up of 15 amino acids.

Notes on this clone: In this CDR3 the conserved last residue, phenylalanine or tryptophan, is missing, so a read error is likely. The DNA is omitted, as the CDR3 cannot be located on it reliably, and the CDR3 follows TCRdb's listing. The chain has TRBV6-1 and TRBJ1-2. Germline-derived CDR1 and CDR2 are MNHNS and SASEGT. From its first to its last residue, the CDR3 has 11 amino acids. CDR3 in amino acids: CASRVGGVDLY.

The rearrangement joins TRBV19 to TRBJ2-2; D is possibly TRBD2 (6 bases). V lost 3 bases and J lost 8, with 13 bases in between. Germline loops: CDR1 LNHDA, CDR2 SQIVND (reference sequence). This CDR3 has 14 amino acids. CDR3 loop: CASSINRGAGELFF. The CDR3 region has the DNA TGTGCCAGTAGTATTAACCGCGGGGCGGGGGAGCTGTTTTTT. Full variable domain (rest looked up from reference TRBV19 and TRBJ2-2): DGGITQSPKYLFRKEGQNVTLSCEQNLNHDAMYWYRQDPGQGLRLIYYSQIVNDFQKGDIAEGYSVSREKKESFPLTVTSAQKNPTAFYLCASSINRGAGELFFGEGSRLTVL.

J is TRBJ2-7 and V is TRBV19, with D possibly called TRBD1 or TRBD2 (5 bases each). Trimming pared 3 bases from V and 1 base from J, leaving 7 bases between. The CDR3 consists of 13 residues. Germline CDR1 LNHDA, CDR2 SQIVND (reference sequence). In DNA, the CDR3 is TGTGCCAGTAGTATCGGGGCATCCTACGAGCAGTACTTC. It yields the protein CASSIGASYEQYF. Using reference TRBV19 and TRBJ2-7 for the parts outside the CDR3, the full variable domain is DGGITQSPKYLFRKEGQNVTLSCEQNLNHDAMYWYRQDPGQGLRLIYYSQIVNDFQKGDIAEGYSVSREKKESFPLTVTSAQKNPTAFYLCASSIGASYEQYFGPGTRLTVT.

The chain joins TRBV5-1 to TRBJ1-5, with D tentatively TRBD1 (5 bases). V lost 0 bases, J lost 4 bases, and 5 bases lay in between. The CDR3 has 13 residues. Germline V gives CDR1 SGHRS, CDR2 YFSETQ. The CDR3: CASSLGQNQPQHF. CDR3 DNA sequence: TGCGCCAGCAGCTTGGGACAGAATCAGCCCCAGCATTTT.

The rearrangement uses TRBV10-3 and TRBJ2-5, with 8 bases matching TRBD2. V lost 3 bases and J lost 7; bases outside the gene matches: 10. This CDR3 region has 15 residues. Germline loops: CDR1 ENHRY, CDR2 SYGVKD. The CDR3 DNA reads as TGTGCCATCAGTGAACTGTTGGCTAGCGGGCTGACCCAGTACTTC. Encoded protein: CAISELLASGLTQYF.

This sequence joins TRBV9 and TRBJ2-1, with TRBD1 as a possible D gene (5 bases). CDR3 length: 13 amino acids. The germline V gene encodes CDR1 SGDLS and CDR2 YYNGEE. With 0 bases removed from V and 10 bases from J, the gap between germline ends came to 11 bases. This CDR3 reads CASSVVRVGEQFF. CDR3 nucleotides: TGTGCCAGCAGCGTAGTCAGGGTAGGGGAGCAGTTCTTC.

The CDR3 is CAIWQGASYEQYF. Here the CDR3 DNA reads TGTGCCATCTGGCAGGGGGCCTCCTACGAGCAGTACTTC. V and J are TRBV10-3 and TRBJ2-7, with TRBD1 identical over 8 bases. The V gene's germline CDR1 is ENHRY and CDR2 SYGVKD. The length of the CDR3 is 13 residues. J gave up 0 bases and V 8 bases, and 3 bases lay outside the gene matches.

The chain joins TRBV11-3 to TRBJ2-3; the match to TRBD2 covers 9 bases. The CDR3 runs to 15 residues. Germline V CDR1 and CDR2: SGHNT, YENEEA. Trimming removed 5 bases from V and 2 bases from J; junction bases left unmatched: 5. The CDR3 sequence is CASSPGLAPTDTQYF. DNA for the CDR3: TGTGCCAGCAGCCCAGGACTAGCGCCCACAGATACGCAGTATTTT.

The chain is built from TRBV21-1 and TRBJ1-3. TRBV21-1 is tagged as a pseudogene. The CDR3 has 14 amino acids. The CDR3: CASRDRAYSNTIYF. The DNA for the CDR3 is TGTGCCAGCAGGGACCGGGCTTATTCAAACACCATATATTTT.

V is TRBV11-3 and J is TRBJ2-2; D is uncertain. The CDR3 is 14 amino acids. V was cut by 4 bases and J by 1 base, with 7 bases left in between. CDR1 is SGHNT, CDR2 YENEEA, per germline. The CDR3 nucleotides read TGTGCCAGCAGCTACAACAAGAACACCGGGGAGCTGTTTTTT. It is translated as CASSYNKNTGELFF.

The chain recombines TRBV4-3 with TRBJ2-4; TRBD2 aligns across 14 bases. Trimming at V came to 1 base and at J to 3 bases, leaving 8 bases not matched to a gene. The CDR3 contains 19 residues. Looked up from germline, CDR1 is LGHNA and CDR2 is YSLEER. This chain's CDR3 is CASSQGPGTSGRVKNIQYF. The CDR3 coding sequence is TGCGCCAGCAGCCAAGGGCCCGGGACTAGCGGGAGAGTCAAAAACATTCAGTACTTC.

This chain uses TRBV4-3 with TRBJ1-4, with unresolved D. Trimming removed 0 bases from V and 5 bases from J, with 4 bases in between. The CDR3 has 13 residues. Germline V gene lookup returns CDR1 LGHNA and CDR2 YSLEER. CDR3 DNA: TGCGCCAGCAGCCAAGATAGGAATGAAAAACTGTTTTTT. Translated: CASSQDRNEKLFF.

This chain connects TRBV5-1 to TRBJ1-2; 7 nucleotides align to TRBD1. The CDR3 loop spans 16 amino acids. Germline CDR1 is SGHRS and CDR2 is YFSETQ. Unmatched junction bases numbered 16, after V lost 7 bases and J lost 4 bases. CDR3 in amino acids: CASGPGQMATSYGYTF. CDR3 nucleotides: TGCGCCAGCGGACCGGGACAGATGGCCACCAGCTATGGCTACACCTTC.

The chain carries TRBV7-9 and TRBJ2-2; TRBD1 matches 8 bases. Looked up from germline, CDR1 is SEHNR and CDR2 is FQNEAQ (reference sequence). The CDR3 contains 17 residues. V gave up 3 bases and J gave up 5 bases; unmatched junction bases: 11. The CDR3 nucleotides are TGTGCCAGCAGCTTCCCGACAGGGGCGAGGAATACCGGGGAGCTGTTTTTT. It encodes CASSFPTGARNTGELFF. The variable domain in full, completed from reference TRBV7-9 and TRBJ2-2, reads DTGVSQNPRHKITKRGQNVTFRCDPISEHNRLYWYRQTLGQGPEFLTYFQNEAQLEKSRLLSDRFSAERPKGSFSTLEIQRTEQGDSAMYLCASSFPTGARNTGELFFGEGSRLTVL.

CDR3 nucleotides: TGTGCCATCGGTGGACGGGAAACCTACGAGCAGTACTTC. This codes for CAIGGRETYEQYF. This chain connects TRBV10-3 to TRBJ2-7; perhaps TRBD2 as D (5 bases). This CDR3 is built from 13 residues. The V end was cut by 8 bases, the J end by 2 bases, with 13 bases between. CDR1 is ENHRY, CDR2 SYGVKD, per germline.

The gene calls are TRBV7-2 and TRBJ2-5; 8 nucleotides agree with TRBD1. The CDR3 loop spans 14 amino acids. The germline gives CDR1 SGHTA, CDR2 FQGNSA. Trimming cost V 2 bases and J 1 base; bases outside gene matches: 0. The CDR3 bases are TGTGCCAGCAGCTTAACAGGGGGCCAAGAGACCCAGTACTTC. Translated, it gives CASSLTGGQETQYF.

J is TRBJ2-7 and V is TRBV9; no definite D call. This CDR3 comprises 13 residues. The V gene lost 0 bases and the J gene lost 2 bases, with 6 bases spanning the gap. In germline, CDR1 is SGDLS, CDR2 YYNGEE. CDR3 amino acids: CASSVDVAYEQYF. The CDR3 coding sequence is TGTGCCAGCAGCGTAGATGTTGCCTACGAGCAGTACTTC.

This chain uses TRBV5-1 with TRBJ2-2; D possibly uses TRBD1 or TRBD2 (5 bases each). Trimming left V 3 bases short and J 0 bases short, with 12 bases between. From germline, CDR1 is SGHRS and CDR2 YFSETQ. This CDR3 is 16 amino acids long. The CDR3 spells CASSSSGTANTGELFF. The CDR3 DNA follows: TGCGCCAGCAGCTCATCCGGGACCGCGAACACCGGGGAGCTGTTTTTT.

This chain joins TRBV11-2 and TRBJ2-7; TRBD2 might be the D (6 bases). The germline V gene has CDR1 SGHAT and CDR2 FQNNGV. Trimming removed 4 bases from V and 5 bases from J, with 15 bases in between. The CDR3 runs to 14 residues. The CDR3 sequence: CASSSPGLTNEQYF. In DNA form, the CDR3 reads TGTGCCAGCAGCTCGCCGGGACTGACAAACGAGCAGTACTTC.

The chain has TRBV11-3 and TRBJ2-2, with 7 bases matching TRBD2. The germline V gene has CDR1 SGHNT and CDR2 YENEEA. CDR3 length: 14 residues. The ends lost 10 bases at V and 7 bases at J; junction bases unmatched: 12. The CDR3 DNA reads as TGTGCCACAACTAGCGACGAGTTCGGCGGGGAGCTGTTTTTT. Amino acids: CATTSDEFGGELFF.

This clone occurred a few times. The chain couples TRBV2 to TRBJ2-7, with TRBD2 as a possible D gene (6 bases). CDR3 length: 12 amino acids. CDR1 and CDR2 from the germline V gene are SNHLY and FYNNEI. V lost 7 bases and J 6 bases, leaving 13 bases between the germline ends. This CDR3 reads CASTPRRGEQYF. The CDR3 region has the DNA TGTGCCAGCACCCCCCGGAGGGGCGAGCAGTACTTC.

The chain carries TRBV6-5 and TRBJ2-3, with D perhaps TRBD2 (6 bases). Trimming pared 7 bases from V and 3 bases from J, leaving 11 bases between. The germline gives CDR1 MNHEY, CDR2 SVGAGI. The CDR3 length is 13 residues. CDR3 protein: CASTIGGTDTQYF. In DNA, the CDR3 is TGTGCCAGCACGATTGGGGGGACAGATACGCAGTATTTT.